Listed here are 3 T cell receptor beta chains from one sample, sequenced in a study of CD8 T cells in Susac syndrome. Random hexamers were used to reverse transcribe the RNA input (about 0.5 to 1 ug). Via MiXCR, TCRdb re-called the immunoSEQ multiplex PCR reads, giving one row per CDR3 protein. The sample carries some 63,000 distinct CDR3 sequences, around 95% recorded once. Sequenced input: CD8+ T cells from PBMCs. These receptors all come from a human donor with multiple sclerosis.

The J gene is TRBJ2-7, the V gene TRBV29-1; D gene ambiguous. Germline V lookup: CDR1 SQVTM, CDR2 ANQGSEA. The CDR3 consists of 12 residues. V was pared by 2 bases and J by 2 bases, with 7 bases between. The CDR3 loop is CSVEIRAYEQYF. In DNA, the CDR3 is TGCAGCGTTGAAATCAGAGCCTACGAGCAGTACTTC.

This clonotype was recorded once. The chain joins TRBV20-1 to TRBJ1-2, with D perhaps matching TRBD1 (5 bases). The ends were cut back, 0 bases at V and 10 bases at J, with 15 bases in the middle. The length of the CDR3 is 13 residues. Germline CDR1 and CDR2: DFQATT and SNEGSKA (reference sequence). CDR3 nucleotide sequence: TGCAGTGCTAGAGAGATGGGGGGACGAGACTACACCTTC. The encoded protein is CSAREMGGRDYTF.

This clonotype appeared once. This sequence joins TRBV24-1 and TRBJ2-3, with D unclear. Trimming shortened V by 6 bases and J by 5 bases, and 20 bases separated the two germline ends. Germline CDR1 and CDR2: KGHDR and SFDVKD. This CDR3 has 16 amino acids. CDR3 sequence (DNA): TGTGCCACCAGTAAAATCCCTGAAAGGGTGGGAGATACGCAGTATTTT. It specifies CATSKIPERVGDTQYF.